This TCR beta chain was identified in a study of post-analysis software for immune sequencing data. In the study overall: In terms of disease course, relapsing-remitting, secondary progressive and progressive-relapsing multiple sclerosis were included. Study-wide results and caveats: Compared with controls, patients had more of about 5 TRBV segments, including TRBV5-6, TRBV5-1 and TRBV20-1. Analysis by F measure revealed that same-batch samples clustered strongly together.

This clonotype has a count of ten or more. Its antigen remains unknown. Incorporated into the TCR beta cDNA libraries were unique molecular identifiers, which served to reduce PCR and sequencing biases. MiXCR was run by TCRdb on the PCR reads, yielding one entry per CDR3 protein. The table shows roughly 170,000 distinct CDR3 sequences, with over 25% occurring only once. Germline assignment: CDR1 LGHDT and CDR2 YNNKEL (reference sequence). The CDR3 runs to 17 residues. Trimming took 3 bases from V and 0 from J; bases not matched to a gene: 2. This chain links TRBV3-1 with TRBJ2-1, with TRBD2 matching over 13 bases. The TCR sequence derives from a girl aged 10-17 years with multiple sclerosis. The sample was blood. The CDR3 sequence is CASSQRTSGSSYNEQFF. The CDR3 region has the DNA TGTGCCAGCAGCCAGCGGACTAGCGGGAGCTCCTACAATGAGCAGTTCTTC.